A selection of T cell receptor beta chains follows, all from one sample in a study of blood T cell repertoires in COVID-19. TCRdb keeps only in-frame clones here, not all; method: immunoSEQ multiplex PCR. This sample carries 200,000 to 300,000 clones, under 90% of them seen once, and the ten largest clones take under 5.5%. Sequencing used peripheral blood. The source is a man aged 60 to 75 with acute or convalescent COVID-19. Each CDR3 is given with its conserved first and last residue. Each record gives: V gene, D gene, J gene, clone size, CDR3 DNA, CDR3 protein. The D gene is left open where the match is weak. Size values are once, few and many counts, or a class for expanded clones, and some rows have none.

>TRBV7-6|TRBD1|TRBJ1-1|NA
TGTGCCAGCAGCTCACCCCGGACAGGGACCGACACTGAAGCTTTCTTT
CASSSPRTGTDTEAFF
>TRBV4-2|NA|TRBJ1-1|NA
TGTGCCAGCAGCCAAGAAAGGGGGACTGAAGCTTTCTTT
CASSQERGTEAFF
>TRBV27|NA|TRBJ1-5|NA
TGTGCCACGGGAGGCTTGCAGGGGAGCAATCAGCCCCAGCATTTT
CATGGLQGSNQPQHF
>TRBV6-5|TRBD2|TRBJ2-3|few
TGTGCCACAAGACGGGGGGGCACCGGAGATACGCAGTATTTT
CATRRGGTGDTQYF
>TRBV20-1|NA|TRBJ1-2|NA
TGCAGTGCTAGTCCCGGCTATGGCTACACCTTC
CSASPGYGYTF
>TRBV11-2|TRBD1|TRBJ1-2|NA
TGTGCCAGCAGCTTAGGCAGGACAGGGGGCGATGGCTACACCTTC
CASSLGRTGGDGYTF
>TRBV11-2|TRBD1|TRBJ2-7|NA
TGTGCCAGCAGCTTTGGGACAGGGAACTACGAGCAGTACTTC
CASSFGTGNYEQYF
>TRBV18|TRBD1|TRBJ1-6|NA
TGTGCCAGCTCACCAGGACAGACAGGGACCCAGCCCCTCCACTTT
CASSPGQTGTQPLHF
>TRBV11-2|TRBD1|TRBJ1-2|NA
TGTGCCAGCGTACCAGGGGGCCCTAACTATGGCTACACCTTC
CASVPGGPNYGYTF
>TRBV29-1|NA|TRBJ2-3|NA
TGCAGCGTTGAATATCCGCAGGGCACAGATACGCAGTATTTT
CSVEYPQGTDTQYF
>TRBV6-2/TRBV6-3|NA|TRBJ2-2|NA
TGTGCCAGCAGTTTTACTAGCCCCGGGGAGCTGTTTTTT
CASSFTSPGELFF
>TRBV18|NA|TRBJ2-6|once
TGTGCCAGCTCACCGTCAGTTGTGGTGCTCGGGGCCAACGTCCTGACTTTC
CASSPSVVVLGANVLTF
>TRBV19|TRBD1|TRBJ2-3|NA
TGTGCCAGTAGGAGACAGGGGCAAGATACGCAGTATTTT
CASRRQGQDTQYF
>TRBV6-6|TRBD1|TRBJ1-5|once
TGTGCCAGCATCCGGGACAGAGGCTATAGCAATCAGCCCCAGCATTTT
CASIRDRGYSNQPQHF
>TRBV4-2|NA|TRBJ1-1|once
TGTGCCAGCAGCCAAGATCTAAGACAGCGACCCACTGAAGCTTTCTTT
CASSQDLRQRPTEAFF
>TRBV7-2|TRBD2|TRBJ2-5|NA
TGTGCCAGCAGCTTAGCGCTTGGGGCGGGAGGAGGCAAGACCCAGTACTTC
CASSLALGAGGGKTQYF
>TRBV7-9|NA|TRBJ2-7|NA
TGTGCCAGCAGCCACAACAGGGGGGAGGGTCCTTCGTGGTACGAGCAGTACTTC
CASSHNRGEGPSWYEQYF
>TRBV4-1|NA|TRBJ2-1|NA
TGCGCCAGCAGCCAAGTGGGGGCGCGTAATGAGCAGTTCTTC
CASSQVGARNEQFF
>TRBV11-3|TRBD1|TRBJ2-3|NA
TGTGCCAGCAGCTTAGAAGGACAGGGGGTCGGCACAGATACGCAGTATTTT
CASSLEGQGVGTDTQYF
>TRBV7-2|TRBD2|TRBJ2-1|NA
TGTGCCAGCAGCACGGGACTAGCGGGAGAGAAATCCGGGCGGTTCTTC
CASSTGLAGEKSGRFF
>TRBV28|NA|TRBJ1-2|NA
TGTGCCAGCGGGACACGTACTTATGGCTACACCTTC
CASGTRTYGYTF